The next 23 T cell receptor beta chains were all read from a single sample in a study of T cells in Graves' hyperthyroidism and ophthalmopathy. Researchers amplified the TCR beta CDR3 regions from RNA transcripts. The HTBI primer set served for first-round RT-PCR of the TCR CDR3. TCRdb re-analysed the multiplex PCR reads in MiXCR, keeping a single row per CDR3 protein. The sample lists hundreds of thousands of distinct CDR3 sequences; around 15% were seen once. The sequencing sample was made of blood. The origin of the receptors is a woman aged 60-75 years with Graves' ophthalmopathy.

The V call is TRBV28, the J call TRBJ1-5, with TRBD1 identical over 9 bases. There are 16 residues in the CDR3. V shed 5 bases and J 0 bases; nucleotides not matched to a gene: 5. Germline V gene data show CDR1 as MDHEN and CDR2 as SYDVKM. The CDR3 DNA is TGTGCCAGCAGTGCCCCGACAGGGGGTAGCAATCAGCCCCAGCATTTT. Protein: CASSAPTGGSNQPQHF.

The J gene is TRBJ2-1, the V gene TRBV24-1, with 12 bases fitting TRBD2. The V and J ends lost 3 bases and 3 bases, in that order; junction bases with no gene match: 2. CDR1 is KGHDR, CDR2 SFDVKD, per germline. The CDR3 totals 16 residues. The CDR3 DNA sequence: TGTGCCACCAGTGATCAGACTAGCGGGAGCTACAATGAGCAGTTCTTC. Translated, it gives CATSDQTSGSYNEQFF.

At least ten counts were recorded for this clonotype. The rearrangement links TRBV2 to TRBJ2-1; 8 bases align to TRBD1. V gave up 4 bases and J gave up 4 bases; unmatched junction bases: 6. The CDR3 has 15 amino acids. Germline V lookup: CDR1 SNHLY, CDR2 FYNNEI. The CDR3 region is CASSASTGDYNEQFF. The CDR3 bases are TGTGCCAGCAGTGCCTCGACAGGGGATTACAATGAGCAGTTCTTC.

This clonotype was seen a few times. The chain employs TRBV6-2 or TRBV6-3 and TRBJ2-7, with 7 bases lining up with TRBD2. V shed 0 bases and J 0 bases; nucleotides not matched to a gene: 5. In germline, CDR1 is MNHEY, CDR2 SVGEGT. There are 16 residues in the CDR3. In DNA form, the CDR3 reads TGTGCCAGCAGTTACTCTTGGCTAGCGGTCTCCTACGAGCAGTACTTC. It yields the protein CASSYSWLAVSYEQYF.

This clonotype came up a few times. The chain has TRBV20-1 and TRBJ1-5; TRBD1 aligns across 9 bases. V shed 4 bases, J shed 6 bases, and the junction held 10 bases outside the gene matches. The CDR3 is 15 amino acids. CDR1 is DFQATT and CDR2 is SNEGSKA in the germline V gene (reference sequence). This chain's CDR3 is CSAKIGGTGFQPQHF. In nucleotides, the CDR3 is TGCAGTGCTAAGATAGGTGGGACAGGGTTTCAGCCCCAGCATTTT.

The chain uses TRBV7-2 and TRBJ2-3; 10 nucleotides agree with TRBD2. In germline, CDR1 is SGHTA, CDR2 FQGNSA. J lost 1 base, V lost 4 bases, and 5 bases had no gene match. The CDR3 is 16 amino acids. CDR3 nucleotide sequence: TGTGCCAGCAGCTACGCCCTAGCGGGGGGCACAGATACGCAGTATTTT. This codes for CASSYALAGGTDTQYF.

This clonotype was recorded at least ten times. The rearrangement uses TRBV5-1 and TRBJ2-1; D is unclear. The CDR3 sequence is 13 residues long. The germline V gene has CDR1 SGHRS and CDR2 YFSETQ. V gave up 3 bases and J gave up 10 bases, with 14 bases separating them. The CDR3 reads CASSWRGHGEQFF. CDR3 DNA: TGCGCCAGCAGCTGGAGAGGTCACGGGGAGCAGTTCTTC.

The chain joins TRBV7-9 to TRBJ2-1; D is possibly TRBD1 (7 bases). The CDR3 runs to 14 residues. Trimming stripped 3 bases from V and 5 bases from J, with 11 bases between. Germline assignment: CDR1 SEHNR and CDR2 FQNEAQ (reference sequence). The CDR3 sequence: CASSLGRGDNEQFF. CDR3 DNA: TGTGCCAGCAGCTTGGGCAGGGGGGACAATGAGCAGTTCTTC.

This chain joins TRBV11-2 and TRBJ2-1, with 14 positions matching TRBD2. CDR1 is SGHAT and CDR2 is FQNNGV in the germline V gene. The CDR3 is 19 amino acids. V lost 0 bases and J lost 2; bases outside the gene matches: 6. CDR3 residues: CASSLESGTSGSAYNEQFF. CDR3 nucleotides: TGTGCCAGCAGCTTAGAGTCCGGGACTAGCGGGAGTGCCTACAATGAGCAGTTCTTC.

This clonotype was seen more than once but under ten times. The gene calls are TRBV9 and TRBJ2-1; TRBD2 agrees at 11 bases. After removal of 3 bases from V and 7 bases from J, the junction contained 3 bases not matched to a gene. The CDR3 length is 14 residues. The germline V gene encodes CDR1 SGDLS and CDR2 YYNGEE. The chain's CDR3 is CASSDRTSGNEQFF. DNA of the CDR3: TGTGCCAGCAGCGACCGGACTAGCGGGAATGAGCAGTTCTTC.

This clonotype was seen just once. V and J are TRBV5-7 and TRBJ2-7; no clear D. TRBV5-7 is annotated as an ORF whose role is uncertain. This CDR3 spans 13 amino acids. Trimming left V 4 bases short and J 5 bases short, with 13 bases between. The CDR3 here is CASSLLSRDEQYF. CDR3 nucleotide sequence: TGTGCCAGCAGCCTCCTCAGTAGAGACGAGCAGTACTTC.

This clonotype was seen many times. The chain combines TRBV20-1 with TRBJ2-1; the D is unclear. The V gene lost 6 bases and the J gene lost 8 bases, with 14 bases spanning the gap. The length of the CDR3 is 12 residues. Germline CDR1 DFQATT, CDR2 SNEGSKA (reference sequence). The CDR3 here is CSARSGVDEQFF. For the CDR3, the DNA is TGCAGTGCCAGATCCGGCGTCGATGAGCAGTTCTTC.

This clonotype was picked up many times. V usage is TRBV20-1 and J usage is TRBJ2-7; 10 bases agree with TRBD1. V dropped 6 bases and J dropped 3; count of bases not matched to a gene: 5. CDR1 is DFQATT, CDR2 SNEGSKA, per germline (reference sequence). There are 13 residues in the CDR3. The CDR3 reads CSAGRDRGYEQYF. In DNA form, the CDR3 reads TGCAGTGCCGGCCGGGACAGGGGCTACGAGCAGTACTTC.

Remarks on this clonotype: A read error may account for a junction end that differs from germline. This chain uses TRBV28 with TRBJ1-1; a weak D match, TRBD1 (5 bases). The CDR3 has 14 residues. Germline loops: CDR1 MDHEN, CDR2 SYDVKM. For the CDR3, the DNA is TGTGCCAGCAGTTTACCTGGGTTGGGCCAGGGCCAACTCTTT. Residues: CASSLPGLGQGQLF.

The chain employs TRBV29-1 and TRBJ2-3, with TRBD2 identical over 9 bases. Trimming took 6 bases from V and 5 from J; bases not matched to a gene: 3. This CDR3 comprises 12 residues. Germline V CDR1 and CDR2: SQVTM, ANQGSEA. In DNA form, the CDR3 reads TGCAGCGTCTCGCGGGAGGGAGATACGCAGTATTTT. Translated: CSVSREGDTQYF.

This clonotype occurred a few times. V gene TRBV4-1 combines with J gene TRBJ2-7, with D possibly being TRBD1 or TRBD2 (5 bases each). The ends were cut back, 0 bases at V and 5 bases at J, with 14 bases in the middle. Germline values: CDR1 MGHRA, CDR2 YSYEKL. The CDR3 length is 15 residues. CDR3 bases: TGCGCCAGCAGCCAAGAAGGGACGGCCGGGCACGAGCAGTACTTC. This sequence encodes CASSQEGTAGHEQYF.

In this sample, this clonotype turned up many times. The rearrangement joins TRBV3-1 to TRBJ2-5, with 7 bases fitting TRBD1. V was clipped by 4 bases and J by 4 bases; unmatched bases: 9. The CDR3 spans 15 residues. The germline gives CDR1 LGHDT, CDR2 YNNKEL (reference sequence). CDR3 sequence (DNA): TGTGCCAGCAGCCCCACCAGGACAGGCCGAGAGACCCAGTACTTC. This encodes CASSPTRTGRETQYF.

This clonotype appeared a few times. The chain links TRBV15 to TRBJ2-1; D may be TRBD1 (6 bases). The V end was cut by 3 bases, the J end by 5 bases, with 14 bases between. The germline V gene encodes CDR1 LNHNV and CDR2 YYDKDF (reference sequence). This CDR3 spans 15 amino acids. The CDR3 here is CATSSYRVGDNEQFF. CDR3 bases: TGTGCCACCAGCAGTTACAGGGTGGGGGACAATGAGCAGTTCTTC.

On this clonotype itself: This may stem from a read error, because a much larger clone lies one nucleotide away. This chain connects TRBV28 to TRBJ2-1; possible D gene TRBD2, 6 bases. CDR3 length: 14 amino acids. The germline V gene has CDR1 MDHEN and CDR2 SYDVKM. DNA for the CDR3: TGTGCCAGCACAGCGGGCGGGCCCTACAATAAGCAGTTCTTC. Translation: CASTAGGPYNKQFF. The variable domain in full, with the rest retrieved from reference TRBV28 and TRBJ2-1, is DVKVTQSSRYLVKRTGEKVFLECVQDMDHENMFWYRQDPGLGLRLIYFSYDVKMKEKGDIPEGYSVSREKKERFSLILESASTNQTSMYLCASTAGGPYNKQFFGPGTRLTVL.

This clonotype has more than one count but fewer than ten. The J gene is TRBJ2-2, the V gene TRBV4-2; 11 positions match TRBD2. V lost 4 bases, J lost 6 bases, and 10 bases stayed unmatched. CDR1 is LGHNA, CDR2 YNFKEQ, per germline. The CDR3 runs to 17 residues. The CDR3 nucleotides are TGTGCCAGCAGCCCCTCCTTAACTAGCGGGAGAGCCGGGGAGCTGTTTTTT. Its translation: CASSPSLTSGRAGELFF.

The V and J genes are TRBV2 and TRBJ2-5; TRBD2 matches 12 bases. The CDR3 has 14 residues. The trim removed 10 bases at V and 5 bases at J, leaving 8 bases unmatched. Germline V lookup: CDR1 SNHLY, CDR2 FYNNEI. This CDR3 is CANASGRARETQYF. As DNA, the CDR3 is TGTGCCAACGCTAGCGGGAGGGCCCGGGAGACCCAGTACTTC.

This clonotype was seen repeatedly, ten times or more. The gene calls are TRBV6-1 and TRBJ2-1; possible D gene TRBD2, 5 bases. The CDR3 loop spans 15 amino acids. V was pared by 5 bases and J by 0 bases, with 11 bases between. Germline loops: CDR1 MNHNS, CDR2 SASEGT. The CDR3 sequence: CASSFDYLSYNEQFF. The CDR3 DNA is TGTGCCAGCAGTTTCGACTATCTCTCCTACAATGAGCAGTTCTTC.

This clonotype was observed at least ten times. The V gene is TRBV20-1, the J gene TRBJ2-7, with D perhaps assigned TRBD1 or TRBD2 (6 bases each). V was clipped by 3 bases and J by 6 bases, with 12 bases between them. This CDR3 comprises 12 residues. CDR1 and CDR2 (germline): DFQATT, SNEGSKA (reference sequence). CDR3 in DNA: TGCAGTGCTAGGGAGGGGGGAAGCGAGCAGTACTTC. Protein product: CSAREGGSEQYF.